These 19 T cell receptor beta chains came from one sample sequenced in a study of T cells in localized non-small cell lung cancer. Libraries were prepared by immunoSEQ multiplex PCR; TCRdb keeps only in-frame clonotypes and omits some of them. Here the sample spans tens of thousands of clones, around 84% being singletons. The sequenced sample was peripheral blood, obtained before any cancer treatment. These receptors all come from a man between 18 and 50 years old with stage I lung adenocarcinoma.

The chain joins TRBV6-4 to TRBJ2-2, with no clear D. CDR3 length equals 14 residues. Germline V gene sequence: CDR1 MRHNA, CDR2 SNTAGT. Trimming took 3 bases from V and 3 from J, leaving 8 bases between them. The CDR3 DNA follows: TGTGCCAGCAGTGAGGGTCGTGACACCGGGGAGCTGTTTTTT. Its protein product is CASSEGRDTGELFF.

This chain joins TRBV30 and TRBJ1-1, with a tentative D call TRBD1 (5 bases). CDR1 and CDR2 (germline): GTSNPN, SVGIG (reference sequence). CDR3 length equals 12 residues. V dropped 4 bases and J dropped 2 bases, with 8 bases sitting between them. The CDR3 DNA follows: TGTGCCTGGACGGGGGGAAACACTGAAGCTTTCTTT. Its protein product is CAWTGGNTEAFF.

This clone has just a few counts. This chain connects TRBV18 to TRBJ2-1; no clear D. The CDR3 is 14 amino acids. V was trimmed by 1 base and J by 10 bases, leaving 14 bases between them. CDR1 and CDR2 (germline): KGHSH, LQKENI. The CDR3 is CASSPLGPPREQFF. The CDR3 nucleotides are TGTGCCAGCTCACCACTAGGCCCTCCCAGGGAGCAGTTCTTC.

This clone was counted only a few times. The chain employs TRBV28 and TRBJ1-2; no definite D call. This CDR3 contains 11 residues. Per the germline V gene, CDR1 is MDHEN and CDR2 is SYDVKM. The germline V and J ends were trimmed by 2 bases and 12 bases, with 10 bases remaining between them. CDR3 sequence: CASSLGDSNTF. For the CDR3, the DNA is TGTGCCAGCAGTTTAGGAGACTCGAACACCTTC.

The J gene is TRBJ2-1, the V gene TRBV19; 9 positions match TRBD1. In germline, CDR1 is LNHDA, CDR2 SQIVND (reference sequence). This CDR3 contains 14 residues. Trimming took 7 bases from V and 7 from J; bases not matched to a gene: 8. Here the CDR3 reads CASMEGQGRNEQFF. The CDR3 coding sequence is TGTGCCAGTATGGAGGGACAGGGAAGGAATGAGCAGTTCTTC.

In its sample, this clone was seen a few times. V is TRBV27 and J is TRBJ1-1; D might be TRBD1 (6 bases). The CDR3 is 14 amino acids. CDR1 is MNHEY and CDR2 is SMNVEV in the germline V gene (reference sequence). Trimming left V 6 bases short and J 1 base short, with 12 bases between. CDR3 in DNA: TGTGCCAGCAGGGTACAGGGCAGGAACACTGAAGCTTTCTTT. This gives the protein CASRVQGRNTEAFF.

The genes are TRBV5-4 and TRBJ2-6; 7 nucleotides align to TRBD1. V dropped 1 base and J dropped 2; count of bases not matched to a gene: 0. The CDR3 is 15 amino acids. Germline V gene data show CDR1 as SGHNT and CDR2 as YYREEE (reference sequence). CDR3 bases: TGTGCCAGCAGCTTGAGGGGGCCTGGGGCCAACGTCCTGACTTTC. Its translation: CASSLRGPGANVLTF.

The chain uses TRBV7-2 and TRBJ1-2, with a weak D call TRBD1 (5 bases). V lost 1 base to trimming and J lost 0 bases, with 15 bases between them. Germline values: CDR1 SGHTA, CDR2 FQGNSA. This CDR3 is built from 17 residues. Here the CDR3 reads CASSLDPSRGANYGYTF. The CDR3 DNA follows: TGTGCCAGCAGCTTAGACCCTAGTAGGGGAGCTAACTATGGCTACACCTTC.

This chain links TRBV7-8 with TRBJ2-3, with 10 bases identical to TRBD2. CDR3 size: 16 residues. The germline V gene has CDR1 SGHVS and CDR2 FQNEAQ. After removal of 10 bases from V and 6 bases from J, the junction contained 16 bases not matched to a gene. CDR3 sequence: CATRLAGARGRDTQYF. The CDR3 region has the DNA TGTGCCACCCGTCTAGCGGGGGCCCGGGGGAGGGATACGCAGTATTTT. The whole variable domain, remainder taken from reference TRBV7-8 and TRBJ2-3, is GAGVSQSPRYKVAKRGQDVALRCDPISGHVSLFWYQQALGQGPEFLTYFQNEAQLDKSGLPSDRFFAERPEGSVSTLKIQRTQQEDSAVYLCATRLAGARGRDTQYFGPGTRLTVL.

This chain connects TRBV30 to TRBJ1-2; TRBD1 aligns across 9 bases. The CDR3 length is 13 residues. Germline loops: CDR1 GTSNPN, CDR2 SVGIG (reference sequence). Trimming took 2 bases from V and 6 from J; bases not matched to a gene: 4. This chain's CDR3 is CAWSRQGVHGYTF. In DNA form, the CDR3 reads TGTGCCTGGAGTCGACAGGGGGTACATGGCTACACCTTC.

The J gene is TRBJ1-1, the V gene TRBV4-3; the D is unclear. Trimming pared 4 bases from V and 0 bases from J, leaving 6 bases between. CDR1 is LGHNA and CDR2 is YSLEER in the germline V gene. CDR3 length: 13 residues. The CDR3 sequence is CASSPYLNTEAFF. The CDR3 DNA reads TGCGCCAGCAGCCCCTACTTGAACACTGAAGCTTTCTTT.

J is TRBJ2-7 and V is TRBV7-6; TRBD1 matches at 7 bases. V gave up 1 base and J gave up 3 bases; unmatched junction bases: 3. Per the germline V gene, CDR1 is SGHVS and CDR2 is FNYEAQ. The CDR3 contains 14 residues. This CDR3 is CASSLGGQNYEQYF. In nucleotides, the CDR3 is TGTGCCAGCAGCTTAGGGGGACAGAACTACGAGCAGTACTTC.

This clone was found once. The gene calls are TRBV4-1 and TRBJ2-5; D unresolved. CDR3 length equals 12 residues. Trimming took off 3 bases at V and 7 bases at J, with 9 bases between the two ends. Germline values: CDR1 MGHRA, CDR2 YSYEKL. The CDR3 DNA reads TGCGCCAGCAGCCATCCGCTGGGGACCCAGTACTTC. This translates into CASSHPLGTQYF.

The gene calls are TRBV6-5 and TRBJ2-7; 8 positions agree with TRBD1. The CDR3 has 15 amino acids. Trimming at V came to 7 bases and at J to 4 bases, leaving 12 bases not matched to a gene. Looked up from germline, CDR1 is MNHEY and CDR2 is SVGAGI. In nucleotides, the CDR3 is TGTGCCAGCACTCCAGGACAGGGCCTAGCATACGAGCAGTACTTC. It translates to CASTPGQGLAYEQYF.

The chain carries TRBV5-4 and TRBJ2-7, with TRBD1 identical over 10 bases. The CDR3 totals 15 residues. J lost 0 bases, V lost 4 bases, and 4 bases had no gene match. Germline CDR1 reads SGHNT; CDR2 reads YYREEE (reference sequence). CDR3 region: CASSIGQGGSYEQYF. In DNA, the CDR3 is TGTGCCAGCAGCATCGGACAGGGGGGCTCCTACGAGCAGTACTTC.

The chain has TRBV7-2 and TRBJ1-6; D gene ambiguous. V lost 5 bases to trimming and J lost 5 bases, with 13 bases between them. CDR1 is SGHTA and CDR2 is FQGNSA in the germline V gene. This CDR3 spans 15 amino acids. The CDR3 loop reads CASSPGLFDNSPLHF. The CDR3 bases are TGTGCCAGCAGCCCAGGACTGTTCGATAATTCACCCCTCCACTTT.

V is TRBV20-1 and J is TRBJ1-1, with no clear D. The CDR3 consists of 11 residues. Germline CDR1 and CDR2: DFQATT and SNEGSKA (reference sequence). The ends were cut back, 1 base at V and 7 bases at J, with 7 bases in the middle. For the CDR3, the DNA is TGCAGTGCTAGAGGGCAGAGTGAAGCTTTCTTT. Protein: CSARGQSEAFF.

V gene TRBV5-6 combines with J gene TRBJ2-1; D might be TRBD2 (7 bases). The CDR3 is made up of 15 amino acids. V gave up 0 bases and J gave up 4 bases, with 11 bases separating them. Germline values: CDR1 SGHDT, CDR2 YYEEEE. The CDR3 DNA follows: TGTGCCAGCAGCTTGGGGGCGGGGGCTTACAATGAGCAGTTCTTC. Residues: CASSLGAGAYNEQFF.

In this sample, this clone turned up once. V and J are TRBV7-6 and TRBJ2-7; possibly TRBD1 for D (5 bases). V lost 2 bases and J 5 bases, leaving 7 bases between the germline ends. CDR3 length: 12 amino acids. Germline values: CDR1 SGHVS, CDR2 FNYEAQ. CDR3: CASSLQGDEQYF. The CDR3 DNA sequence: TGTGCCAGCAGCTTACAGGGCGACGAGCAGTACTTC.